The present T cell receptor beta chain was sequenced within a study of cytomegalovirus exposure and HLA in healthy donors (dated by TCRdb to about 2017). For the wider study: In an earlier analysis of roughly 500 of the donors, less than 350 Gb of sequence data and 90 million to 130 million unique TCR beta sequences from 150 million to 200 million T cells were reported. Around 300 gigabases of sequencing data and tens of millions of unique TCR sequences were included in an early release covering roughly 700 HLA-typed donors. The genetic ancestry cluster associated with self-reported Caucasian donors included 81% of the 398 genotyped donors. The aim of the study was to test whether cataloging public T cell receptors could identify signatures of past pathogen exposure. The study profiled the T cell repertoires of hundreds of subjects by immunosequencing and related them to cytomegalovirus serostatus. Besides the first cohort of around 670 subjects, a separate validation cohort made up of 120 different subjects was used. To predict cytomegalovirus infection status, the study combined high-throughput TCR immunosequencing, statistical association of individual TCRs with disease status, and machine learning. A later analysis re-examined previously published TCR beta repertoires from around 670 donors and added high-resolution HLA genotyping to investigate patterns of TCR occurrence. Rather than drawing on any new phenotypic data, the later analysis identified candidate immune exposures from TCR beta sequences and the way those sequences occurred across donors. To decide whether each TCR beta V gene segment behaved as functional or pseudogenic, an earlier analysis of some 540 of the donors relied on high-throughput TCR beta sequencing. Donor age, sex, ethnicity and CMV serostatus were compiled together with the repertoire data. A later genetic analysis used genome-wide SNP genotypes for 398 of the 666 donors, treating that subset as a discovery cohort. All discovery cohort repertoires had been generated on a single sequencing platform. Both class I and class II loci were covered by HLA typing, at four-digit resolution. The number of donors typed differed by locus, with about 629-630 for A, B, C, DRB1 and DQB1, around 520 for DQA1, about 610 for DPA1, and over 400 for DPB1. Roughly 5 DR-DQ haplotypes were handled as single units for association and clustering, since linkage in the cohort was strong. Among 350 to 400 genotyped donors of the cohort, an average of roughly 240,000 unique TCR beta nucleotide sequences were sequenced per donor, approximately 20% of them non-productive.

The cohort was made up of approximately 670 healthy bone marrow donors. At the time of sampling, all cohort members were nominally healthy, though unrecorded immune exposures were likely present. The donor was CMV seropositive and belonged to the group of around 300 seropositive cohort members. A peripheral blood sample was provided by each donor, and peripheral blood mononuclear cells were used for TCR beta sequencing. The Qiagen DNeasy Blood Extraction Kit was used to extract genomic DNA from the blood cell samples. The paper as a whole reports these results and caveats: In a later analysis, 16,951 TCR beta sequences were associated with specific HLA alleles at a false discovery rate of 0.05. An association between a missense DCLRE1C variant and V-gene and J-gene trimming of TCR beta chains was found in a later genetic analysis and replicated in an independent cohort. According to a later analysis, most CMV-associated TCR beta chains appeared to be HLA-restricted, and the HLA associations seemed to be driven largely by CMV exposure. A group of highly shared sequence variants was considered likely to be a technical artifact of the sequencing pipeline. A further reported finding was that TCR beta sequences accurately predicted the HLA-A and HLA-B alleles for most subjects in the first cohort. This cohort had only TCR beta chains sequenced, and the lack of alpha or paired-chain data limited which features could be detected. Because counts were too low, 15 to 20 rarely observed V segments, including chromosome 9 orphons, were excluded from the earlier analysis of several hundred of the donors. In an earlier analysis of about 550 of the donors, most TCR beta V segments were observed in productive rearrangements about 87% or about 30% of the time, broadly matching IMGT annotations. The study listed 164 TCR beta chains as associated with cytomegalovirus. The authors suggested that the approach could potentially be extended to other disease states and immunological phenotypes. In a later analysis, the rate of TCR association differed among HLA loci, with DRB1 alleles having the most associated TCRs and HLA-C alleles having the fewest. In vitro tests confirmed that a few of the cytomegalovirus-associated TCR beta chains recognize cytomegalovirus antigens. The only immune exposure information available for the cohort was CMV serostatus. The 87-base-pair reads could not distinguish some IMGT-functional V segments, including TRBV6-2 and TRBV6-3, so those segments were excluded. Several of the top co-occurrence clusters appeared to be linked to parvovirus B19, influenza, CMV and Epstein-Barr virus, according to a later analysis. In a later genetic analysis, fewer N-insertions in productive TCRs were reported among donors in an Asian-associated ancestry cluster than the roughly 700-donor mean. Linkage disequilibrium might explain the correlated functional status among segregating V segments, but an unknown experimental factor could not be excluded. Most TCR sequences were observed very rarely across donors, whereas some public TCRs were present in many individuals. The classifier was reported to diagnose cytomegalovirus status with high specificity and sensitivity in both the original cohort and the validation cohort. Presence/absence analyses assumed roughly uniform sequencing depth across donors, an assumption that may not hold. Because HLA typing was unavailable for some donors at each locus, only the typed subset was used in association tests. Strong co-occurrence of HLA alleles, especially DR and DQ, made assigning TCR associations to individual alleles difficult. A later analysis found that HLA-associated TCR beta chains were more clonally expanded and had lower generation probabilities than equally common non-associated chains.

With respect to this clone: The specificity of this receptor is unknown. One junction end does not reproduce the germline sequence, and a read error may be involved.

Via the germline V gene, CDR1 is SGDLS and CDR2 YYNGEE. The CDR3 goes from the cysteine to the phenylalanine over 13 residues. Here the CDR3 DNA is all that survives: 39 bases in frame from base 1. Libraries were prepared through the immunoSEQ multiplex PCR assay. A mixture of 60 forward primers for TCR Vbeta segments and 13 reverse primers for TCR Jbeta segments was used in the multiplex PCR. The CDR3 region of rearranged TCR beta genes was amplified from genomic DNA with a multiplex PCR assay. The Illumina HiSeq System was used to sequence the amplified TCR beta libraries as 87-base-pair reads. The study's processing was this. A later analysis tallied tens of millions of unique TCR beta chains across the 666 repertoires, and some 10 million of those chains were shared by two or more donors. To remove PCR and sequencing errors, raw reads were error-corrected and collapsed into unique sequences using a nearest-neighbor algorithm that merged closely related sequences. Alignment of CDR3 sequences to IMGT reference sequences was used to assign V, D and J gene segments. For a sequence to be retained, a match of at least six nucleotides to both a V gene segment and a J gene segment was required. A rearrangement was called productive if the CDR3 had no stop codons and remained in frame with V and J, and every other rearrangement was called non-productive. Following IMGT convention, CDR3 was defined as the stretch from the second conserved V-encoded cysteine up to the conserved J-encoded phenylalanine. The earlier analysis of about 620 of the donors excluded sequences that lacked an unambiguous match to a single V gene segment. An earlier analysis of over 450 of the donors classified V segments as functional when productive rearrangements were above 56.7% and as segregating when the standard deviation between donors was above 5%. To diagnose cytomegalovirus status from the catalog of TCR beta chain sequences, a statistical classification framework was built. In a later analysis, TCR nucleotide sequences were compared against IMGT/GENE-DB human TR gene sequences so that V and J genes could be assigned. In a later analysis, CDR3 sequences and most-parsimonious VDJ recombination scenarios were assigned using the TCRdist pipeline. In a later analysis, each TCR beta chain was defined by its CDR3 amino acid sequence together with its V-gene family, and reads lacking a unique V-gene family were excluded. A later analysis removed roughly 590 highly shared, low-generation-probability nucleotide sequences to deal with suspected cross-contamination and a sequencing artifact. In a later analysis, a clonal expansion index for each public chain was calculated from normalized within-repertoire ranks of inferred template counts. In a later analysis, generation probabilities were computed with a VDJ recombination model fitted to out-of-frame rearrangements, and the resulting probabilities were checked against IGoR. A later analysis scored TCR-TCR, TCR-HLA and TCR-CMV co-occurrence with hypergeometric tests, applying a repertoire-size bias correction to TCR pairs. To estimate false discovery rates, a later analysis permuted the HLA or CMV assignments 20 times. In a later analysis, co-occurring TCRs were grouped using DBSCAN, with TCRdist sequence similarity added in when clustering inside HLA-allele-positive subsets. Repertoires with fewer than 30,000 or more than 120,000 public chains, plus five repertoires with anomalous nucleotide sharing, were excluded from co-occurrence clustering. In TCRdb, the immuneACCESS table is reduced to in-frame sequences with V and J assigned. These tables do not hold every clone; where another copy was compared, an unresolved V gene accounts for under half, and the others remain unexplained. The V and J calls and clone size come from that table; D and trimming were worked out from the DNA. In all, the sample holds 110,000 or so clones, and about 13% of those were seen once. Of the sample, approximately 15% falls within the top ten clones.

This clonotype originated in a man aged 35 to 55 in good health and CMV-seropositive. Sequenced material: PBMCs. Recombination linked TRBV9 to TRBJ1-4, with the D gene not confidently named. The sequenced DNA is TGTGCCAGAAGCGCCGATCTGGGCGAAAAACTGTTTTTT. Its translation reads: CARSADLGEKLFF. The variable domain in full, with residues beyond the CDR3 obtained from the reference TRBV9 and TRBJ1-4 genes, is DSGVTQTPKHLITATGQRVTLRCSPRSGDLSVYWYQQSLDQGLQFLIQYYNGEERAKGNILERFSAQQFPDLHSELNLSSLELGDSALYFCARSADLGEKLFFGSGTQLSVL.